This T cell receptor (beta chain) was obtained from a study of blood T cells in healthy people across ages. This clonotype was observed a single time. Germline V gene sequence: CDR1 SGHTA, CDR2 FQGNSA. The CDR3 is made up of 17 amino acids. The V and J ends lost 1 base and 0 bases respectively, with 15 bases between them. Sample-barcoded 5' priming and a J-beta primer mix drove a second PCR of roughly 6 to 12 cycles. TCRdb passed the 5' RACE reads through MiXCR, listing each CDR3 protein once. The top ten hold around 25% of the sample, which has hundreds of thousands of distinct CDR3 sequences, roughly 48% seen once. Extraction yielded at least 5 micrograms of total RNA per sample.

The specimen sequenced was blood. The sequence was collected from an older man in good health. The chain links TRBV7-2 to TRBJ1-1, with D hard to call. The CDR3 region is CASSLGRSIAMNTEAFF. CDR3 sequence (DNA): TGTGCCAGCAGCTTAGGGAGGAGCATTGCCATGAACACTGAAGCTTTCTTT. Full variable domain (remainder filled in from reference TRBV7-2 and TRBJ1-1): GAGVSQSPSNKVTEKGKDVELRCDPISGHTALYWYRQSLGQGLEFLIYFQGNSAPDKSGLPSDRFSAERTGGSVSTLTIQRTQQEDSAVYLCASSLGRSIAMNTEAFFGQGTRLTVV.